Presented here are 22 T cell receptor beta chains from one specimen sequenced in a study of T cell repertoires in cytomegalovirus infection. No antigen has been identified for these receptors. TCRdb analysed the reads with MiXCR anew, one entry per CDR3 protein. The sample lists roughly 570,000 distinct CDR3 sequences; under 45% were seen once. The material sequenced was cultured PBMCs, taken from culture after CMV antigen stimulation. Source of these receptors: a human donor in good health (CMV status not recorded). Some clones in this sample may be carry-over from other donors' samples.

This chain connects TRBV6-8 to TRBJ1-2, with a possible D match to TRBD1 (6 bases). Germline-derived CDR1 and CDR2 are MNHGY and SAAAGT. Trimming cost V 7 bases and J 5 bases, with 20 bases left between them. The CDR3 is 15 residues long. The CDR3 nucleotides read TGTGCCAGCACTTATGGGGGCAGCGGGCCTTATGGCTACACCTTC. It specifies CASTYGGSGPYGYTF.

The chain employs TRBV24-1 and TRBJ2-3; TRBD2 matches 7 bases. CDR1 is KGHDR and CDR2 is SFDVKD in the germline V gene. The trim removed 9 bases at V and 2 bases at J, leaving 1 base unmatched. CDR3 length: 12 amino acids. The CDR3 reads CATGTNTDTQYF. In DNA, the CDR3 is TGTGCCACCGGGACTAACACAGATACGCAGTATTTT.

This clonotype showed up just a few times. The chain couples TRBV11-2 to TRBJ2-1, with TRBD1 as a possible D gene (6 bases). The germline V gene has CDR1 SGHAT and CDR2 FQNNGV. The CDR3 runs 16 residues. V was pared by 4 bases and J by 7 bases, with 20 bases between. CDR3 protein: CASSSGQGLLKNEQFF. As DNA, the CDR3 is TGTGCCAGCAGCTCCGGTCAGGGGTTATTGAAGAATGAGCAGTTCTTC.

The chain links TRBV20-1 to TRBJ2-5, with no clear D. V was cut by 0 bases and J by 1 base, with 15 bases left in between. The CDR3 totals 16 residues. Germline V lookup: CDR1 DFQATT, CDR2 SNEGSKA (reference sequence). The chain's CDR3 is CSARDPAGAVQETQYF. The CDR3, as DNA: TGCAGTGCTAGAGATCCGGCCGGAGCAGTCCAAGAGACCCAGTACTTC.

V gene TRBV19 combines with J gene TRBJ1-2; D remains ambiguous. Trimming stripped 3 bases from V and 7 bases from J, with 9 bases between. The CDR3 contains 12 residues. The germline V gene encodes CDR1 LNHDA and CDR2 SQIVND (reference sequence). The CDR3 loop reads CASSIPGRGYTF. The DNA of the CDR3 is TGTGCCAGTAGTATTCCCGGGCGTGGCTACACCTTC.

In its sample, this clonotype was seen a few times. CDR3 DNA sequence: TGTGCCAGCAGCGCTAGGACTCCGAACACCGGGGAGCTGTTTTTT. Translation: CASSARTPNTGELFF. The V call is TRBV6-2 or TRBV6-3, the J call TRBJ2-2, with a possible D match to TRBD2 (5 bases). The V end lost 6 bases, the J end lost 0 bases, and 11 bases lay between the germline ends. This CDR3 contains 15 residues. The germline V gene encodes CDR1 MNHEY and CDR2 SVGEGT.

The chain couples TRBV6-2 or TRBV6-3 to TRBJ2-7; 10 positions agree with TRBD2. With V trimmed by 4 bases and J by 3 bases, 6 bases remained unmatched. This CDR3 has 15 amino acids. Germline CDR1 MNHEY, CDR2 SVGEGT. The CDR3: CASSSGTSAHYEQYF. DNA for the CDR3: TGTGCCAGCAGTTCCGGGACTAGCGCCCACTACGAGCAGTACTTC.

The chain couples TRBV20-1 to TRBJ1-5, with D possibly matching TRBD1 (5 bases). Germline lookup yields CDR1 DFQATT and CDR2 SNEGSKA (reference sequence). With 6 bases removed from V and 4 bases from J, the gap between germline ends came to 10 bases. The CDR3 extends over 12 amino acids. The CDR3 loop reads CSAADTNQPQHF. DNA of the CDR3: TGCAGTGCGGCGGACACTAATCAGCCCCAGCATTTT.

A few counts support this clonotype. The CDR3 reads CASSLAASRGAKTQYF. The CDR3 DNA reads TGTGCCAGCAGCTTAGCGGCGAGCAGGGGAGCGAAGACCCAGTACTTC. The chain recombines TRBV7-8 with TRBJ2-5, with D perhaps matching TRBD1 (6 bases). Looked up from germline, CDR1 is SGHVS and CDR2 is FQNEAQ. Trimming pared 0 bases from V and 6 bases from J, leaving 17 bases between. The CDR3 contains 16 residues.

This clonotype was detected many times. The chain is built from TRBV4-1 and TRBJ1-2; a possible D gene is TRBD1 (5 bases). The V end was cut by 2 bases, the J end by 7 bases, with 23 bases between. CDR1 is MGHRA, CDR2 YSYEKL, per germline. This CDR3 region has 17 residues. The CDR3 region has the DNA TGCGCCAGCAGCCAAACGGAGAACGAGATTGGGGGGATTGGCTACACCTTC. Residues: CASSQTENEIGGIGYTF.

This clonotype has more than one count but fewer than ten. J is TRBJ1-6 and V is TRBV7-2; D might be TRBD1 (5 bases). The CDR3 covers 16 residues. The V and J ends lost 4 bases and 0 bases respectively, with 10 bases between them. Germline lookup yields CDR1 SGHTA and CDR2 FQGNSA. The CDR3 bases are TGTGCCAGCAGCTCCCGGACAAGCTCCTATAATTCACCCCTCCACTTT. It yields the protein CASSSRTSSYNSPLHF.

In its sample, this clonotype was seen a few times. CDR3 in DNA: TGTGCCATTTCCTCCACGGGATTGCAGCCCCAGCATTTT. Translating gives CAISSTGLQPQHF. The genes are TRBV10-3 and TRBJ1-5; no reliable D call. CDR1 is ENHRY, CDR2 SYGVKD, per germline. V was cut by 9 bases and J by 7 bases, with 16 bases left in between. The CDR3 runs to 13 residues.

This sequence joins TRBV12-3 or TRBV12-4 and TRBJ2-1, with 11 bases identical to TRBD1. J lost 9 bases, V lost 5 bases, and 9 bases had no gene match. The CDR3 has 15 amino acids. CDR3 DNA: TGTGCCAGCAGTCACTCCGGGACAGGGGGAGGTGAGCAGTTCTTC. Translation gives CASSHSGTGGGEQFF.

The chain recombines TRBV10-3 with TRBJ1-6; TRBD1 matches 7 bases. Germline CDR1 and CDR2: ENHRY and SYGVKD. The junction had 7 bases not matched to a gene; V was cut back by 2 bases and J by 0 bases. The CDR3 extends over 18 amino acids. The CDR3 region has the DNA TGTGCCATCAGTGAGCCGGGACAGCCCAGCTCCTATAATTCACCCCTCCACTTT. This encodes CAISEPGQPSSYNSPLHF.

This clonotype was counted a few times. V and J are TRBV11-2 and TRBJ2-2, with D perhaps TRBD2 (6 bases). Germline CDR1 is SGHAT and CDR2 is FQNNGV. The CDR3 extends over 17 amino acids. V lost 3 bases and J lost 4, with 18 bases in between. CDR3 nucleotides: TGTGCCAGCAGCTTGATCGGGAGCCCATACCGCACCGGGGAGCTGTTTTTT. Its protein product is CASSLIGSPYRTGELFF.

This chain connects TRBV10-2 to TRBJ2-3; D ambiguous. CDR3 size: 13 residues. Trimming stripped 7 bases from V and 4 bases from J, with 12 bases between. CDR1 WSHSY and CDR2 SAAADI come from the germline V gene. The CDR3 loop is CASIPGWADTQYF. The CDR3 DNA follows: TGCGCCAGCATCCCCGGCTGGGCAGATACGCAGTATTTT.

The V call is TRBV4-1, the J call TRBJ2-2; a possible D gene is TRBD2 (6 bases). The germline gives CDR1 MGHRA, CDR2 YSYEKL. The CDR3 extends over 17 amino acids. V was shortened by 1 base and J by 0 bases, with 12 bases between the two germline ends. CDR3 in DNA: TGCGCCAGCAGCCAAGCACCTAGCGTTTCGAACACCGGGGAGCTGTTTTTT. Translation gives CASSQAPSVSNTGELFF.

The V call is TRBV27, the J call TRBJ2-7, with D tentatively TRBD1 or TRBD2 (8 bases each). V was clipped by 5 bases and J by 5 bases, with 16 bases between them. Germline assignment: CDR1 MNHEY and CDR2 SMNVEV (reference sequence). The CDR3 sequence is 14 residues long. The CDR3 reads CASSRTGTRDEQYF. In nucleotides, the CDR3 is TGTGCCAGCAGTCGGACAGGGACTAGGGACGAGCAGTACTTC.

This clonotype has only a few counts. This chain connects TRBV7-2 to TRBJ1-1; 8 bases fit TRBD1. Germline V gives CDR1 SGHTA, CDR2 FQGNSA. This CDR3 comprises 17 residues. The V and J ends lost 5 bases and 4 bases, in that order; junction bases with no gene match: 15. Written as DNA, the CDR3 is TGTGCCAGCAGCCCTTTCTTTTTGGGGCAGGGGGCCACTGAAGCTTTCTTT. It specifies CASSPFFLGQGATEAFF. The full variable domain, rest sourced from reference TRBV7-2 and TRBJ1-1, is GAGVSQSPSNKVTEKGKDVELRCDPISGHTALYWYRQSLGQGLEFLIYFQGNSAPDKSGLPSDRFSAERTGGSVSTLTIQRTQQEDSAVYLCASSPFFLGQGATEAFFGQGTRLTVV.

This clonotype was counted many times. The chain employs TRBV7-6 and TRBJ2-5; no reliable D call. There are 14 residues in the CDR3. Trimming cost V 1 base and J 5 bases, with 11 bases left between them. Germline V lookup: CDR1 SGHVS, CDR2 FNYEAQ. CDR3 protein: CASSLGLQKETQYF. The CDR3 nucleotides read TGTGCCAGCAGCTTAGGGTTACAGAAGGAGACCCAGTACTTC.

This clonotype was detected a few times. The chain joins TRBV7-2 to TRBJ2-5; D is possibly TRBD2 (5 bases). V gave up 4 bases and J gave up 1 base, with 16 bases separating them. In germline, CDR1 is SGHTA, CDR2 FQGNSA. CDR3 length: 16 amino acids. The CDR3 loop reads CASSSLSLRAQETQYF. In nucleotides, the CDR3 is TGTGCCAGCAGCTCCCTCAGTCTGAGGGCCCAAGAGACCCAGTACTTC.

This chain's CDR3 is CASSYGGGTDTQYF. CDR3 in DNA: TGTGCCAGCAGCTACGGTGGGGGCACAGATACGCAGTATTTT. The chain has TRBV7-6 and TRBJ2-3; D gene unclear. The CDR3 has 14 residues. Between the trimmed V and J ends, which lost 4 bases and 1 base, there was a span of 9 bases. CDR1 SGHVS and CDR2 FNYEAQ come from the germline V gene.